The entry below describes one T cell receptor (beta chain). As yet, its antigen is unknown. As to treatment: approximately 10-day PBMC culture with coronavirus spike peptide pools or control peptides (ViraFEST assay). The unexposed donor gave CD4+ T cells before the COVID-19 pandemic (2011-2018). It was with 9 to 10 IU/ml IL-2 and 10 ug/ml peptide pools that about 2 million PBMCs per well were cultured. Germline loops: CDR1 KGHDR, CDR2 SFDVKD. This CDR3 is built from 14 residues. With 9 bases removed from V and 2 bases from J, the gap between germline ends came to 14 bases. The assay that was used to sequence DNA from cultured CD4+ T cells was the Oncomine TCR Beta short-read assay. Genomic DNA was taken out of cultured CD4+ T cells by extraction. In TCRdb, the PCR reads were re-called with MiXCR into one record per CDR3 protein. Altogether approximately 9,300 distinct CDR3 sequences are present, 30% to 40% being singletons, with the ten largest covering around 21%.

This sample is drawn from a study of vaccination and CD4 T cells after COVID-19. The source material was CD4+ T cells from blood, cultured in vitro. The V call is TRBV24-1, the J call TRBJ2-3; D possibly uses TRBD1 or TRBD2 (5 bases each). The receptor comes from a human donor in good health. CDR3 nucleotide sequence: TGTGCCACCGCTGCTTGGGGGACCACAGATACGCAGTATTTT. Protein product: CATAAWGTTDTQYF.